The sequence of this T cell receptor (beta chain) was determined in a study of identical twins. Overall study results and limits: Cord blood's abundant beta clonotypes had fewer insertions, unlike memory repertoires. The models systematically underestimated how much out-of-frame TCR alpha was shared in monozygotic twins.

Germline CDR1 reads SGHDT; CDR2 reads YYEEEE. J gave up 4 bases and V 3 bases, and 9 bases lay outside the gene matches. This CDR3 comprises 15 residues. This clonotype occurred a few times. Its antigen is not identified. All donors were healthy, and all were Caucasian. Each cDNA held unique molecular identifiers, and template switching gave it a universal primer site. Each CDR3 protein is one row after TCRdb ran MiXCR on the 5' RACE reads. The table has 230,000 or so distinct CDR3 sequences, roughly 8.7% seen once. These records were also assigned to another study, of yellow fever vaccine responses in identical twins.

V and J are TRBV5-6 and TRBJ2-5; 7 bases fit TRBD1. Sequencing was carried out using CD8+ T cells sorted from blood. This receptor was taken from a young woman in good health. CDR3 sequence reads: CASSWVDRAAETQYF. For the CDR3, the DNA is TGTGCCAGCAGCTGGGTAGACAGGGCGGCAGAGACCCAGTACTTC.